This passage covers 21 T cell receptor beta chains from one sample sequenced in a study of blood T cells in healthy people across ages. The use of a sample-barcoded 5' primer and a J-beta primer mix characterized a second PCR of roughly 6 to 11 cycles. Each CDR3 protein is one row after TCRdb ran MiXCR on the 5' RACE reads. The sample includes hundreds of thousands of distinct CDR3 sequences, around 21% of them seen just once. The source material was blood. All receptors derive from an older man in good health.

V and J are TRBV11-2 and TRBJ2-5; D call uncertain. V gave up 3 bases and J gave up 5 bases, with 10 bases separating them. Germline assignment: CDR1 SGHAT and CDR2 FQNNGV. This CDR3 spans 13 amino acids. CDR3 DNA: TGTGCCAGCAGCTTTAGTGACCTCGAGACCCAGTACTTC. Residues: CASSFSDLETQYF.

A few counts support this clonotype. This chain joins TRBV7-2 and TRBJ2-1, with TRBD2 identical over 10 bases. The J call is uncertain, as TRBJ2-7 better fits the DNA end. The CDR3 runs to 18 residues. Germline-derived CDR1 and CDR2 are SGHTA and FQGNSA. The CDR3 coding sequence is TGTGCCAGCAGCTTAGCGCTGGCTAGCGGGAGCATCCCTGGGGAGCAGTACTTC. Translating it yields CASSLALASGSIPGEQYF.

The CDR3 DNA is TGCAGTGTTAGGGGGTCCGGGACTAGCGGGAGAGGTGGCCCAGATACGCAGTATTTT. Amino acids: CSVRGSGTSGRGGPDTQYF. This chain connects TRBV20-1 to TRBJ2-3; TRBD2 agrees at 14 bases. The CDR3 is 19 residues long. In germline, CDR1 is DFQATT, CDR2 SNEGSKA (reference sequence). Trimming took 7 bases from V and 4 from J; bases not matched to a gene: 19.

This clonotype was seen a few times. V is TRBV6-1 and J is TRBJ2-5; D might be TRBD2 (5 bases). V lost 6 bases, J lost 2 bases, and 16 bases lay in between. CDR1 and CDR2 (germline): MNHNS, SASEGT. The length of the CDR3 is 15 residues. CDR3 nucleotide sequence: TGTGCCAGCAGGCCTACTCTGGGAGTTCAAGAGACCCAGTACTTC. Encoded protein: CASRPTLGVQETQYF.

The J gene is TRBJ1-1, the V gene TRBV6-2 or TRBV6-3, with no clear D. Germline-derived CDR1 and CDR2 are MNHEY and SVGEGT. CDR3 length: 11 amino acids. V was pared by 7 bases and J by 7 bases, with 10 bases between. DNA of the CDR3: TGTGCCAGCACGAGGGCAGATGAAGCTTTCTTT. Its protein product is CASTRADEAFF.

This clonotype came up a few times. V and J are TRBV28 and TRBJ2-1; 10 bases fit TRBD1. There are 15 residues in the CDR3. In germline, CDR1 is MDHEN, CDR2 SYDVKM. With 6 bases clipped from V and 8 bases from J, the junction kept 10 bases outside the gene matches. The CDR3 here is CASRVPGQGIDEQFF. In DNA, the CDR3 is TGTGCCAGCAGAGTTCCGGGACAGGGGATCGATGAGCAGTTCTTC.

On this clonotype: A read error may produce the germline difference seen at one junction end. The chain has TRBV9 and TRBJ1-2, with D maybe TRBD1 (6 bases). Germline V gene sequence: CDR1 SGDLS, CDR2 YYNGEE. The CDR3 is 13 residues long. This CDR3 is CANSVETGEGYTF. The CDR3 nucleotides are TGTGCCAACAGCGTAGAGACAGGTGAAGGCTACACCTTC.

This clonotype was seen a few times. An end of the junction differs from the germline gene, which may be a read error. J is TRBJ2-5 and V is TRBV11-2; 10 bases map to TRBD2. The CDR3 has 14 amino acids. Germline V CDR1 and CDR2: SGHAT, FQNNGV. In DNA, the CDR3 is TGTGCCAGCAGCTTAGATGCTGCCGGGACTAGCGTGCTCTTC. It encodes CASSLDAAGTSVLF.

V gene TRBV7-2 combines with J gene TRBJ2-1, with 7 positions matching TRBD2. The CDR3 loop spans 15 amino acids. V shed 1 base and J 4 bases; nucleotides not matched to a gene: 4. Germline V gives CDR1 SGHTA, CDR2 FQGNSA. CDR3 nucleotides: TGTGCCAGCAGCTTAGAAGCGGGAATGTACAATGAGCAGTTCTTC. It yields the protein CASSLEAGMYNEQFF.

In regard to this clonotype: This may come from a read error, since a much larger clone is one base off. The chain uses TRBV7-2 and TRBJ2-5; D call uncertain. This CDR3 is built from 13 residues. V was shortened by 5 bases and J by 4 bases, with 11 bases between the two germline ends. CDR1 is SGHTA, CDR2 FQGNSA, per germline. CDR3 region: CASSVGSVETQYF. The CDR3 nucleotides read TGTGCCAGCAGCGTAGGTTCGGTAGAGACCCAGTACTTC. Combining the CDR3 with reference TRBV7-2 and TRBJ2-5 gives the whole variable domain GAGVSQSPSNKVTEKGKDVELRCDPISGHTALYWYRQSLGQGLEFLIYFQGNSAPDKSGLPSDRFSAERTGGSVSTLTIQRTQQEDSAVYLCASSVGSVETQYFGPGTRLLVL.

The J gene is TRBJ2-3, the V gene TRBV10-3, with 11 positions matching TRBD2. The CDR3 extends over 16 amino acids. The germline V gene encodes CDR1 ENHRY and CDR2 SYGVKD. Trimming cost V 3 bases and J 6 bases; bases outside gene matches: 8. CDR3 DNA sequence: TGTGCCATCAGTGATAAGACTAGCGGGATTTCGGATACGCAGTATTTT. It translates to CAISDKTSGISDTQYF.

This clonotype occurred a few times. CDR3: CSAPRTSETQYF. The CDR3 DNA follows: TGCAGTGCTCCCCGGACTAGTGAGACCCAGTACTTC. The chain is built from TRBV20-1 and TRBJ2-5; 7 bases fit TRBD2. The CDR3 contains 12 residues. The ends lost 5 bases at V and 5 bases at J; junction bases unmatched: 5. Per the germline V gene, CDR1 is DFQATT and CDR2 is SNEGSKA (reference sequence).

The V call is TRBV12-3 or TRBV12-4, the J call TRBJ2-1; D is perhaps TRBD2 (5 bases). With 6 bases removed from V and 2 bases from J, the gap between germline ends came to 14 bases. The CDR3 runs 15 residues. The CDR3 loop is CASRMDSQPYNEQFF. The CDR3 DNA reads TGTGCCAGCAGGATGGACTCACAGCCCTACAATGAGCAGTTCTTC.

This clonotype was found many times. Here the CDR3 reads CSARPGQTNSPLHF. CDR3 in DNA: TGCAGTGCTAGACCGGGACAGACAAATTCACCCCTCCACTTT. The chain uses TRBV20-1 and TRBJ1-6, with 7 bases identical to TRBD1. V trimming: 2 bases; J trimming: 7 bases; junction bases outside the gene matches: 5. CDR1 is DFQATT and CDR2 is SNEGSKA in the germline V gene (reference sequence). This CDR3 has 14 amino acids.

This clonotype was seen more than once but under ten times. This sequence joins TRBV12-3 or TRBV12-4 and TRBJ2-5; D remains unclear. V gave up 3 bases and J gave up 1 base, with 6 bases separating them. The CDR3 length is 13 residues. Here the CDR3 reads CASSFYSQETQYF. The CDR3 DNA is TGTGCCAGCAGTTTCTACTCCCAAGAGACCCAGTACTTC.

The chain has TRBV6-5 and TRBJ2-3, with D perhaps matching TRBD2 (5 bases). The germline V gene encodes CDR1 MNHEY and CDR2 SVGAGI. Deletions cut 2 bases from V and 2 bases from J, with 11 bases between. The CDR3 extends over 15 amino acids. CDR3 nucleotide sequence: TGTGCCAGCAGTTACCGGGGTTGGTCCACAGATACGCAGTATTTT. Protein: CASSYRGWSTDTQYF.

This clonotype was detected ten times or more. This rearrangement joins TRBV6-6 to TRBJ2-1, with D hard to call. V was shortened by 7 bases and J by 12 bases, with 22 bases between the two germline ends. The length of the CDR3 is 14 residues. CDR1 and CDR2 (germline): MNHNY, SVGAGI (reference sequence). This CDR3 reads CASTSTGPSPGQFF. The DNA for the CDR3 is TGTGCCAGCACCTCCACGGGCCCCTCCCCTGGGCAGTTCTTC.

This chain joins TRBV7-2 and TRBJ2-7; possibly TRBD2 for D (5 bases). Germline-derived CDR1 and CDR2 are SGHTA and FQGNSA. V was trimmed by 2 bases and J by 2 bases, leaving 22 bases between them. The CDR3 has 18 amino acids. CDR3 sequence (DNA): TGTGCCAGCAGCTTAACACGCCCAGGACTTTATGAGGCCTACGAGCAGTACTTC. The encoded protein is CASSLTRPGLYEAYEQYF.

The V and J genes are TRBV20-1 and TRBJ2-1; D tentatively reads TRBD1 or TRBD2 (5 bases each). Germline CDR1 reads DFQATT; CDR2 reads SNEGSKA (reference sequence). The V end was cut by 2 bases, the J end by 10 bases, with 21 bases between. CDR3 size: 15 residues. The CDR3 is CSARRDGTMIFEQFF. In DNA, the CDR3 is TGCAGTGCTAGAAGGGACGGAACAATGATATTCGAGCAGTTCTTC.

This clonotype appeared many times. V and J are TRBV7-9 and TRBJ1-3; D is possibly TRBD1 (5 bases). Trimming cost V 5 bases and J 0 bases, with 11 bases left between them. Per germline, CDR1 SEHNR and CDR2 FQNEAQ (reference sequence). The CDR3 sequence is 15 residues long. CDR3 sequence: CASSDLGGSGNTIYF. DNA of the CDR3: TGTGCCAGCAGCGACCTCGGGGGCTCTGGAAACACCATATATTTT.

This clonotype came up many times. The V and J genes are TRBV18 and TRBJ2-5, with no clear D. The germline gives CDR1 KGHSH, CDR2 LQKENI. The CDR3 contains 13 residues. The V end was cut by 3 bases, the J end by 2 bases, with 7 bases between. The CDR3 here is CASSPALQETQYF. The CDR3 nucleotides read TGTGCCAGCTCACCTGCTCTACAAGAGACCCAGTACTTC.